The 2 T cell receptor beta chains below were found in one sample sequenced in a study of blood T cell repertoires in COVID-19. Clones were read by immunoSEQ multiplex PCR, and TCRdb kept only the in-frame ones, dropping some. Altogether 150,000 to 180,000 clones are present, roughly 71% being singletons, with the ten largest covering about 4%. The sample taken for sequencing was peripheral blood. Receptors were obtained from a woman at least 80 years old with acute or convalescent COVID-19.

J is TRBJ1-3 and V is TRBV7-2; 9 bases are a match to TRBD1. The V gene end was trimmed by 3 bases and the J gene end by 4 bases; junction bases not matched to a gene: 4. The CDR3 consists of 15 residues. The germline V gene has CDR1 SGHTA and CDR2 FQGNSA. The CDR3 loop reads CASSFGGTGGNTIYF. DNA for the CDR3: TGTGCCAGCAGCTTTGGGGGGACAGGGGGAAACACCATATATTTT.

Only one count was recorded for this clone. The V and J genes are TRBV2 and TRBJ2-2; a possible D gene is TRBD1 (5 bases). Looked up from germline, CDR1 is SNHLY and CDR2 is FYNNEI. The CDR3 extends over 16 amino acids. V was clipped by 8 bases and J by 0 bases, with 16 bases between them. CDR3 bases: TGTGCCAGCCGATGGCAGGGCCCCGCGAACACCGGGGAGCTGTTTTTT. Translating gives CASRWQGPANTGELFF.